The next 27 T cell receptor beta chains were all read from a single sample in a study of T cell responses to AZD1222 COVID-19 vaccine. Only in-frame clones appear in the TCRdb table, and some are missing; sequencing was by immunoSEQ multiplex PCR. The sample shows 73,000 or so clones, around 88% of them seen only once. This material consisted of peripheral blood, taken on day 0 of AZD1222 vaccination. The receptors were gathered from an adult in good health.

V usage is TRBV11-2 and J usage is TRBJ2-1; D gene uncertain. From germline, CDR1 is SGHAT and CDR2 FQNNGV. The CDR3 sequence is 16 residues long. Trimming left V 1 base short and J 2 bases short, with 12 bases between. CDR3 coding DNA: TGTGCCAGCAGCTTAGGATTGTCGGACCCCTACAATGAGCAGTTCTTC. It encodes CASSLGLSDPYNEQFF.

The J gene is TRBJ2-3, the V gene TRBV3-1 (or the pseudogene TRBV3-2); either TRBD1 or TRBD2 may fit D (6 bases each). The CDR3 extends over 15 amino acids. The germline V and J ends were trimmed by 1 base and 8 bases, with 16 bases remaining between them. In germline, CDR1 is LGHDT, CDR2 YNNKEL (reference sequence). The CDR3, as DNA: TGTGCCAGCAGCCAAGCGGGGGCTGTGGTGGGTACGCAGTATTTT. Translated: CASSQAGAVVGTQYF.

For the CDR3, the DNA is TGTGCCAGCAGTTACCTAGCGCGGAGTAACGAGCAGTACTTC. Its translation is CASSYLARSNEQYF. This sequence joins TRBV6-2 or TRBV6-3 and TRBJ2-7, with TRBD2 as a possible D gene (6 bases). Germline V CDR1 and CDR2: MNHEY, SVGEGT. V lost 2 bases and J 5 bases, leaving 13 bases between the germline ends. This CDR3 comprises 14 residues.

The gene calls are TRBV3-1 (or the pseudogene TRBV3-2) and TRBJ1-2; no clear D. The CDR3 consists of 16 residues. V was trimmed by 0 bases and J by 6 bases, leaving 17 bases between them. Germline-derived CDR1 and CDR2 are LGHDT and YNNKEL (reference sequence). DNA of the CDR3: TGTGCCAGCAGCCAAGATTGGAGTTTCACACACAATGGCTACACCTTC. Its protein is CASSQDWSFTHNGYTF.

On this clone: At the DNA level, this CDR3 is encoded by other sequences in the same sample as well. This chain connects TRBV27 to TRBJ2-1; tentatively, D is TRBD1 or TRBD2 (5 bases each). The germline CDR1 and CDR2 sequences are MNHEY and SMNVEV (reference sequence). V gave up 2 bases and J gave up 9 bases, with 14 bases separating them. CDR3 length: 14 residues. The CDR3 DNA is TGTGCCAGCAGTTTAGGGGCTAGTGGGGGTGAGCAGTTCTTC. Translation: CASSLGASGGEQFF.

This clone was recorded only once. This sequence joins TRBV6-7 and TRBJ1-6; D is undetermined. TRBV6-7 is annotated as an ORF whose role is uncertain. CDR3 size: 15 residues. Between the trimmed V and J ends, which lost 2 bases and 7 bases, there was a span of 12 bases. The CDR3 region has the DNA TGTGCCAGCAGTTACGGGGTGGGTATCAATTCACCCCTCCACTTT. It is translated as CASSYGVGINSPLHF.

The rearrangement links TRBV9 to TRBJ1-1; TRBD1 might be the D (6 bases). The V gene's germline CDR1 is SGDLS and CDR2 YYNGEE. Trimming stripped 0 bases from V and 7 bases from J, with 13 bases between. CDR3 size: 14 residues. The CDR3 DNA follows: TGTGCCAGCAGCGTAGGTGGGGGCGCGGGTGAAGCTTTCTTT. Protein: CASSVGGGAGEAFF.

The chain carries TRBV29-1 and TRBJ1-5, with 8 bases aligning to TRBD1. Per the germline V gene, CDR1 is SQVTM and CDR2 is ANQGSEA. The CDR3 is 12 residues long. Trimming at V came to 5 bases and at J to 8 bases, leaving 5 bases not matched to a gene. CDR3 DNA sequence: TGCAGCGTTAGACAGGGGACGGAGCCCCAGCATTTT. Translating it yields CSVRQGTEPQHF.

V usage is TRBV1 and J usage is TRBJ2-1; TRBD2 was called by the table and not checked on the DNA. TRBV1 is a pseudogene segment. CDR3 length equals 18 residues. CDR3: CTSSRTAPVGLPCNEQFF. The DNA of the CDR3 is TGCACCAGCAGCCGCACGGCGCCAGTTGGACTCCCGTGCAATGAGCAGTTCTTC.

The chain uses TRBV19 and TRBJ2-7; D ambiguous. There are 15 residues in the CDR3. Germline CDR1 reads LNHDA; CDR2 reads SQIVND (reference sequence). V lost 6 bases to trimming and J lost 9 bases, with 24 bases between them. The CDR3 spells CASSPTTASVGVQYF. The CDR3 nucleotides are TGTGCCAGTAGCCCGACGACTGCGTCCGTGGGTGTGCAGTACTTC.

This chain uses TRBV11-2 with TRBJ2-1; a possible D gene is TRBD2 (5 bases). The V end lost 3 bases, the J end lost 6 bases, and 12 bases lay between the germline ends. Germline V gene sequence: CDR1 SGHAT, CDR2 FQNNGV. CDR3 length equals 14 residues. CDR3 DNA: TGTGCCAGCAGCTTCGGACCGGACTTCAATGAGCAGTTCTTC. Encoded protein: CASSFGPDFNEQFF.

This chain connects TRBV6-5 to TRBJ1-1, with no clear D. V was trimmed by 8 bases and J by 10 bases, leaving 17 bases between them. Germline assignment: CDR1 MNHEY and CDR2 SVGAGI. This CDR3 spans 12 amino acids. The CDR3 region is CASRRLAGIAFF. Here the CDR3 DNA reads TGTGCCAGCCGAAGATTGGCAGGAATAGCTTTCTTT.

This chain connects TRBV6-6 to TRBJ1-2; maybe TRBD1 (5 bases). Trimming took off 0 bases at V and 4 bases at J, with 15 bases between the two ends. This CDR3 is built from 16 residues. The germline V gene has CDR1 MNHNY and CDR2 SVGAGI (reference sequence). The CDR3 coding sequence is TGTGCCAGCAGTTACTCGATATCGGGGGAGGTCTATGGCTACACCTTC. Protein: CASSYSISGEVYGYTF.

The chain carries TRBV5-1 and TRBJ2-7; TRBD2 matches at 9 bases. Per germline, CDR1 SGHRS and CDR2 YFSETQ. Trimming cost V 4 bases and J 0 bases; bases outside gene matches: 11. This CDR3 comprises 17 residues. The CDR3 nucleotides read TGCGCCAGCAGCCCGGCGGGGGGGGGCGTTCACTCCTACGAGCAGTACTTC. It specifies CASSPAGGGVHSYEQYF.

The CDR3 sequence is CASSIEVGALNTEAFF. The CDR3 nucleotides are TGTGCCAGTAGTATAGAGGTAGGGGCACTGAACACTGAAGCTTTCTTT. The chain employs TRBV19 and TRBJ1-1; a weak D match, TRBD1 (5 bases). Between the trimmed V and J ends, which lost 0 bases and 0 bases, there was a span of 11 bases. The V gene's germline CDR1 is LNHDA and CDR2 SQIVND (reference sequence). CDR3 length equals 16 residues.

CDR3 coding DNA: TGTGCCATCGGGGGACAGGGGAACACTGAAGCTTTCTTT. Its protein product is CAIGGQGNTEAFF. This chain connects TRBV10-3 to TRBJ1-1; 9 bases are shared with TRBD1. The junction had 2 bases not matched to a gene; V was cut back by 8 bases and J by 1 base. Germline-derived CDR1 and CDR2 are ENHRY and SYGVKD. There are 13 residues in the CDR3.

The chain has TRBV29-1 and TRBJ2-7, with D tentatively TRBD1 (6 bases). CDR3 length: 15 amino acids. V lost 5 bases and J lost 0, with 17 bases in between. Looked up from germline, CDR1 is SQVTM and CDR2 is ANQGSEA. The CDR3 DNA sequence: TGCAGCGTTACGCCAGAATGGGACACCTCCTACGAGCAGTACTTC. This gives the protein CSVTPEWDTSYEQYF.

The chain is built from TRBV5-1 and TRBJ2-5; 11 nucleotides agree with TRBD2. V shed 4 bases, J shed 2 bases, and the junction held 7 bases outside the gene matches. The CDR3 covers 16 residues. CDR1 is SGHRS, CDR2 YFSETQ, per germline. The CDR3 nucleotides are TGCGCCAGCAGCCTGCCTAGCGGGGGGTTACAAGAGACCCAGTACTTC. Residues: CASSLPSGGLQETQYF.

Only a few counts were recorded for this clone. The gene calls are TRBV11-2 and TRBJ2-5; 15 bases are shared with TRBD2. The CDR3 loop spans 18 amino acids. Trimming took 5 bases from V and 2 from J; bases not matched to a gene: 9. Germline values: CDR1 SGHAT, CDR2 FQNNGV. In nucleotides, the CDR3 is TGTGCCAGCAGCATCGGGACTAGCGGGGGGCCGGGACAAGAGACCCAGTACTTC. Its protein is CASSIGTSGGPGQETQYF.

V and J are TRBV23-1 and TRBJ1-5; D gene uncertain. TRBV23-1 is labeled an ORF, and its function is uncertain. The CDR3 has 16 amino acids. V lost 6 bases and J lost 6, with 21 bases in between. The CDR3 bases are TGCGCCAGCAGCCTCCGCTTTATGTATAAAGGTCAGCCCCAGCATTTT. Protein: CASSLRFMYKGQPQHF.

J is TRBJ2-5 and V is TRBV7-3; D is perhaps TRBD1 (6 bases). Germline loops: CDR1 SGHTA, CDR2 FQGTGA. The CDR3 consists of 16 residues. Deletions cut 5 bases from V and 5 bases from J, with 21 bases between. This CDR3 reads CASSPFAAGAAETQYF. The DNA of the CDR3 is TGTGCCAGCAGCCCCTTTGCGGCAGGGGCAGCCGAGACCCAGTACTTC. Full variable domain (missing parts from reference TRBV7-3 and TRBJ2-5): GAGVSQTPSNKVTEKGKYVELRCDPISGHTALYWYRQSLGQGPEFLIYFQGTGAADDSGLPNDRFFAVRPEGSVSTLKIQRTERGDSAVYLCASSPFAAGAAETQYFGPGTRLLVL.

V gene TRBV15 combines with J gene TRBJ2-7; tentative D call: TRBD2 (6 bases). Germline values: CDR1 LNHNV, CDR2 YYDKDF (reference sequence). V lost 5 bases and J lost 5, with 16 bases in between. This CDR3 contains 14 residues. The CDR3 region is CATSGGTGQDEQYF. The CDR3 region has the DNA TGTGCCACCAGCGGGGGGACTGGGCAGGACGAGCAGTACTTC.

This chain uses TRBV20-1 with TRBJ2-7; 9 bases align to TRBD2. The germline V gene encodes CDR1 DFQATT and CDR2 SNEGSKA (reference sequence). The CDR3 has 17 amino acids. The junction had 12 bases not matched to a gene; V was cut back by 3 bases and J by 0 bases. CDR3 protein: CSASLLAGRSSSYEQYF. The CDR3 nucleotides are TGCAGTGCTAGTCTGCTAGCGGGAAGATCGAGCTCCTACGAGCAGTACTTC.

This clone was detected once. The rearrangement links TRBV27 to TRBJ1-5; D is ambiguous. Looked up from germline, CDR1 is MNHEY and CDR2 is SMNVEV (reference sequence). This CDR3 contains 13 residues. V lost 2 bases to trimming and J lost 3 bases, with 5 bases between them. The CDR3 DNA follows: TGTGCCAGCAGTTTAGGGCCCAATCAGCCCCAGCATTTT. Translation gives CASSLGPNQPQHF.

The CDR3 loop is CASSSPTGELFF. In nucleotides, the CDR3 is TGTGCCAGCAGTTCCCCCACCGGGGAGCTGTTTTTT. The genes are TRBV28 and TRBJ2-2; D gene uncertain. From germline, CDR1 is MDHEN and CDR2 SYDVKM. V lost 4 bases and J 4 bases, leaving 4 bases between the germline ends. The CDR3 is 12 amino acids.

V is TRBV15 and J is TRBJ1-1, with 8 bases lining up with TRBD1. Germline V gene lookup returns CDR1 LNHNV and CDR2 YYDKDF (reference sequence). Unmatched junction bases numbered 11, after V lost 11 bases and J lost 0 bases. This CDR3 comprises 15 residues. CDR3 region: CAVSPKTGVNTEAFF. The CDR3 region has the DNA TGTGCCGTCTCCCCGAAGACAGGGGTGAACACTGAAGCTTTCTTT.

This clone was picked up one time. The chain employs TRBV5-8 and TRBJ2-2, with 10 bases fitting TRBD2. Losses at the gene ends were 6 bases for V and 4 bases for J; bases not matched to a gene: 6. The CDR3 is 15 amino acids. CDR1 is SGHTS and CDR2 is YDEGEE in the germline V gene. The CDR3 here is CASTRLAGVTGELFF. CDR3 DNA sequence: TGTGCCAGCACTCGGCTAGCGGGGGTCACCGGGGAGCTGTTTTTT.